These T cell receptor beta chains were read from a single sample in a study of blood T cell repertoires in COVID-19. TCRdb keeps only in-frame clones here, not all; method: immunoSEQ multiplex PCR. The data contain 200,000 to 300,000 clones, roughly 86% of them singletons. The source material was peripheral blood. The receptors originated from a woman aged 25 to 39 who had recovered from COVID-19. The CDR3 runs from the conserved cysteine through the conserved F or W. The D gene is left open where the match is weak. The size field is filled for only some rows; it gives once, few, many or a size class.

j_gene	v_gene	d_gene	len	abundance	CDR3nt	CDR3aa
TRBJ2-3	TRBV7-2	TRBD2	20	NA	TGTGCCAGCAGCTTAGCGTTTAGTCTAGCGGGGGGGCTTAGTACAGATACGCAGTATTTT	CASSLAFSLAGGLSTDTQYF
TRBJ2-7	TRBV15	TRBD2	14	NA	TGTGCCACCAGCAGAGGCCGGGGGGCCTACGAGCAGTACTTC	CATSRGRGAYEQYF
TRBJ1-3	TRBV11-2	NA	15	once	TGTGCCAGCAGCAAGCAGACAGTCTCTGGAAACACCATATATTTT	CASSKQTVSGNTIYF
TRBJ1-2	TRBV19	TRBD1	13	NA	TGTGCCAGTACCGGCAGGGGGTACTATGGCTACACCTTC	CASTGRGYYGYTF
TRBJ2-5	TRBV7-9	TRBD1	14	NA	TGTGCCAGCAGCGTGGGACAGATACAAGAGACCCAGTACTTC	CASSVGQIQETQYF
TRBJ2-3	TRBV30	TRBD2	15	NA	TGTGCCTGGAGCCTACTGGCGGGGGGAACAGATACGCAGTATTTT	CAWSLLAGGTDTQYF
TRBJ2-2	TRBV20-1	NA	13	NA	TGCAGTGCTAGTCGGTATGACACCGGGGAGCTGTTTTTT	CSASRYDTGELFF
TRBJ1-4	TRBV9	NA	14	NA	TGTGCCAGCAGCGTATTAGCAGGGACTGACAAACTGTTTTTT	CASSVLAGTDKLFF
TRBJ1-2	TRBV2	TRBD1	12	NA	TGTGCCAGCAGCTTAACAGGGGGAGGCTACACCTTC	CASSLTGGGYTF
TRBJ2-3	TRBV5-6	TRBD2	18	NA	TGTGCCAGCAGACGAACTAGCGGGGGGGGCCCTAGCACAGATACGCAGTATTTT	CASRRTSGGGPSTDTQYF